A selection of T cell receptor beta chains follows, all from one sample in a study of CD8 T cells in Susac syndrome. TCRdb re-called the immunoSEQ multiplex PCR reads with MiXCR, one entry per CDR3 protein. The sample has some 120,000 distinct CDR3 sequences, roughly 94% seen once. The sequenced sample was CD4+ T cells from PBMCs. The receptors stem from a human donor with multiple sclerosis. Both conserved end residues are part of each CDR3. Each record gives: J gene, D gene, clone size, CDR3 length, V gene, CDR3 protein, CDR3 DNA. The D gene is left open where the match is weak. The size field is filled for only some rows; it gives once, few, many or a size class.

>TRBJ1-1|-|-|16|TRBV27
CASSLVGHFMNTEAFF
TGTGCCAGCAGTTTAGTTGGACACTTCATGAACACTGAAGCTTTCTTT
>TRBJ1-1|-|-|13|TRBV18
CASFSHMNTEAFF
TGTGCCAGCTTCAGCCATATGAACACTGAAGCTTTCTTT
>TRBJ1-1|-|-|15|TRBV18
CASSPLGTQGTEAFF
TGTGCCAGCTCACCACTTGGCACCCAAGGCACTGAAGCTTTCTTT
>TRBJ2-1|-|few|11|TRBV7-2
CASMPPGSGVF
TGTGCCAGCATGCCCCCGGGTTCCGGGGTCTTC
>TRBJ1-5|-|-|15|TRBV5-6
CASSSTPQGDQPQHF
TGTGCCAGCAGCTCAACTCCACAGGGTGATCAGCCCCAGCATTTT
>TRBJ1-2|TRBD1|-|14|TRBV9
CASSTPGQGYGYTF
TGTGCCAGCAGCACTCCCGGACAGGGCTATGGCTACACCTTC
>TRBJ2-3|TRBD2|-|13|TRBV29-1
CSVYSSGSGTQYF
TGCAGCGTGTACTCTAGCGGGAGTGGGACGCAGTATTTT
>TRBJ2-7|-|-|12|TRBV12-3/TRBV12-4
CASSLGADEQYF
TGTGCCAGCAGTTTAGGGGCTGACGAGCAGTACTTC
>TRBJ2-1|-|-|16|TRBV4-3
CASSQEGGINYNEQFF
TGCGCCAGCAGCCAAGAAGGAGGGATTAACTACAATGAGCAGTTCTTC
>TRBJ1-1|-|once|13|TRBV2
CASSGFPNTEAFF
TGTGCCAGCAGTGGGTTCCCGAACACTGAAGCTTTCTTT
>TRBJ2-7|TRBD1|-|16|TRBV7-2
CASSPGLGQGAYEQYF
TGTGCCAGCAGCCCCGGTCTGGGACAGGGTGCCTACGAGCAGTACTTC
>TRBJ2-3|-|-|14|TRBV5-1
CASSLSPLTDTQYF
TGCGCCAGCAGCTTAAGTCCCCTGACGGATACGCAGTATTTT
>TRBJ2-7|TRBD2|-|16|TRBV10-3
CAIATSGRPSGDEQYF
TGTGCCATCGCGACTAGCGGGAGGCCGTCGGGGGACGAGCAGTACTTC
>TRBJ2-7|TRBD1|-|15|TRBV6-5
CASSLGGTGIYEQYF
TGTGCCAGCAGTTTGGGCGGGACAGGGATCTACGAGCAGTACTTC
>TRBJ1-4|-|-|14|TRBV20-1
CSAPGRASGEKLFF
TGCAGTGCTCCAGGCAGGGCTTCCGGTGAAAAACTGTTTTTT
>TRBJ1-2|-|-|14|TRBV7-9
CASSLSQGFWGYTF
TGTGCCAGCAGCTTATCGCAGGGTTTCTGGGGCTACACCTTC
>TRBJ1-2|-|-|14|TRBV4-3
CASSQDLRGYGYTF
TGCGCCAGCAGCCAAGATCTGAGGGGCTATGGCTACACCTTC
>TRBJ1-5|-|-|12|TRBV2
CASSNSNQPQHF
TGTGCCAGCAGCAACAGCAATCAGCCCCAGCATTTT